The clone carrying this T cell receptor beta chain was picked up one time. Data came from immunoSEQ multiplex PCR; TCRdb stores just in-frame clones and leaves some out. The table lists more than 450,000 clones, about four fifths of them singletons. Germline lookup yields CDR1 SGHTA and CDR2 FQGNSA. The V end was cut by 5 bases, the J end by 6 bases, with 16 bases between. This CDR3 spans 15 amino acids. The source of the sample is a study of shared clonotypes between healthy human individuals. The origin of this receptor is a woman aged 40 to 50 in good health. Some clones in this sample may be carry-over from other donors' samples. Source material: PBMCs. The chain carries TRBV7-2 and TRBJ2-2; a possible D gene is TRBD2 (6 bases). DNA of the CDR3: TGTGCCAGCAGCCCGGGACTGACGGTCTCCGGGGAGCTGTTTTTT. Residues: CASSPGLTVSGELFF.